The TCR beta chain described here comes from a study of T cells in localized non-small cell lung cancer. General study results and limits: A median of roughly 57 clones ranked among the top 100 in tumor appeared in adjacent lung. Sequence data derive from only one tumor region, so heterogeneity remains possible. Uninvolved adjacent lung showed peak T cell clonality, exceeding tumor.

Germline V gene data show CDR1 as LNHDA and CDR2 as SQIVND (reference sequence). This CDR3 has 13 amino acids. V was shortened by 5 bases and J by 10 bases, with 15 bases between the two germline ends. Concerning this clone: Its target is not known.

Profiled with immunoSEQ multiplex PCR; TCRdb holds only in-frame clones, not every one. Here the sample spans roughly 21,000 clones, approximately 88% being singletons. The gene calls are TRBV19 and TRBJ1-5, with D tentatively TRBD1 (5 bases). The source material was peripheral blood mononuclear cells, sampled before any cancer treatment. The receptor's source is an older male donor with stage II lung adenocarcinoma. The CDR3 protein is CASSSSGWQPQHF. In DNA form, the CDR3 reads TGTGCCAGTAGTTCCTCAGGGTGGCAACCCCAGCATTTT. The variable domain in full, with the rest retrieved from reference TRBV19 and TRBJ1-5, is DGGITQSPKYLFRKEGQNVTLSCEQNLNHDAMYWYRQDPGQGLRLIYYSQIVNDFQKGDIAEGYSVSREKKESFPLTVTSAQKNPTAFYLCASSSSGWQPQHFGDGTRLSIL.